A single sample gave rise to the 22 T cell receptor beta chains below, sequenced in a study of T-cell reconstitution after alpha-beta-depleted transplantation in children. Unique molecular identifiers were incorporated during preparation of the TCRbeta library. TCRdb used MiXCR to reprocess the PCR reads, holding one entry per CDR3 protein. The sample shows over 70,000 distinct CDR3 sequences, more than 9% of them seen only once. The sample consisted of PBMCs from the stem cell graft donor, taken from the stem cell graft. The receptors originated from a human donor who donated a stem cell graft to a child with inherited bone marrow failure.

This clonotype was detected many times. The V and J genes are TRBV18 and TRBJ2-7; 10 bases are shared with TRBD2. The CDR3 is 16 residues long. Germline trimming cut 2 bases from V and 2 bases from J; bases unmatched to any gene: 6. CDR1 KGHSH and CDR2 LQKENI come from the germline V gene. As DNA, the CDR3 is TGTGCCAGCTCACCAGGCTTAGCGGGGGGAACCTACGAGCAGTACTTC. It encodes CASSPGLAGGTYEQYF.

This clonotype was counted ten times or more. The rearrangement joins TRBV5-1 to TRBJ2-3; TRBD2 agrees at 9 bases. CDR1 is SGHRS and CDR2 is YFSETQ in the germline V gene. V lost 4 bases, J lost 2 bases, and 11 bases stayed unmatched. The CDR3 has 17 amino acids. The CDR3 is CASSTGDLAGSTDTQYF. CDR3 bases: TGCGCCAGCAGCACCGGAGACCTAGCGGGGTCCACAGATACGCAGTATTTT.

The table lists this clonotype with a few counts. V and J are TRBV29-1 and TRBJ1-2; D gene ambiguous. This CDR3 contains 13 residues. Germline V CDR1 and CDR2: SQVTM, ANQGSEA. V dropped 4 bases and J dropped 6 bases, with 15 bases sitting between them. CDR3 sequence: CSVGVRGRDGYTF. CDR3 bases: TGCAGCGTTGGGGTCCGTGGGAGGGATGGCTACACCTTC.

Ten or more counts support this clonotype. The V call is TRBV5-1, the J call TRBJ1-6; no clear D. The CDR3 is made up of 14 amino acids. V lost 0 bases and J lost 6, with 7 bases in between. The germline V gene has CDR1 SGHRS and CDR2 YFSETQ. The CDR3 coding sequence is TGCGCCAGCAGCTTGGAGCCGTCTAATTCACCCCTCCACTTT. Translation: CASSLEPSNSPLHF.

This clonotype was counted ten times or more. The chain employs TRBV20-1 and TRBJ2-1; 8 bases match TRBD2. V lost 5 bases to trimming and J lost 2 bases; unmatched junction nucleotides: 2. The germline gives CDR1 DFQATT, CDR2 SNEGSKA (reference sequence). The CDR3 contains 13 residues. The CDR3 region has the DNA TGCAGTGCTTTAGCGGGAACCTACAATGAGCAGTTCTTC. Its translation is CSALAGTYNEQFF.

This clonotype was observed at least ten times. This chain links TRBV7-9 with TRBJ1-2, with 9 bases aligning to TRBD1. Germline lookup yields CDR1 SEHNR and CDR2 FQNEAQ (reference sequence). J was trimmed by 8 bases and V by 0 bases; bases with no gene match: 4. The CDR3 is 14 residues long. The CDR3 reads CASSLAGQGIGYTF. CDR3 sequence (DNA): TGTGCCAGCAGCTTAGCGGGACAGGGCATAGGCTACACCTTC.

This clonotype came up a few times. The chain joins TRBV6-2 or TRBV6-3 to TRBJ1-1; D not resolved. V was clipped by 3 bases and J by 11 bases, with 16 bases between them. This CDR3 region has 13 residues. The germline V gene encodes CDR1 MNHEY and CDR2 SVGEGT. CDR3 residues: CASSYSRLRGAFF. The CDR3 DNA reads TGTGCCAGCAGTTATAGTCGGCTGAGAGGGGCTTTCTTT.

This clonotype was detected a few times. CDR3 bases: TGCAGTGCTAGGGGCACCGGGGAGCTGTTTTTT. Translating it yields CSARGTGELFF. This chain uses TRBV20-1 with TRBJ2-2; the D is unclear. CDR1 is DFQATT, CDR2 SNEGSKA, per germline (reference sequence). Trimming removed 3 bases at V and 4 bases at J, with 3 bases between. This CDR3 spans 11 amino acids.

This clonotype has ten or more counts. J is TRBJ2-7 and V is TRBV9; D may be TRBD2 (6 bases). V gave up 5 bases and J gave up 5 bases, with 23 bases separating them. CDR1 is SGDLS, CDR2 YYNGEE, per germline. This CDR3 contains 16 residues. In DNA, the CDR3 is TGTGCCAGCAGGGTGGGCGGGATATCTCGTCTACACGAGCAGTACTTC. This gives the protein CASRVGGISRLHEQYF.

This clonotype occurred many times. The CDR3: CSARPLAGGGDTQYF. In nucleotides, the CDR3 is TGCAGTGCTAGGCCCCTAGCGGGAGGAGGAGATACGCAGTATTTT. The gene calls are TRBV20-1 and TRBJ2-3; 11 nucleotides match TRBD2. J gave up 5 bases and V 3 bases, and 7 bases lay outside the gene matches. This CDR3 spans 15 amino acids. Germline CDR1 is DFQATT and CDR2 is SNEGSKA (reference sequence).

This clonotype has a count of ten or more. Compared with germline, one end of the junction differs, possibly owing to a read error. This chain uses TRBV5-1 with TRBJ2-5; 7 nucleotides align to TRBD1. The CDR3 is 15 amino acids. Germline V gives CDR1 SGHRS, CDR2 YFSETQ. The CDR3: CASSPLTGAQATQYF. The CDR3 DNA reads as TGCGCCAGCAGCCCCCTAACAGGGGCCCAAGCGACCCAGTACTTC.

The chain recombines TRBV9 with TRBJ2-5; 7 bases agree with TRBD1. Per germline, CDR1 SGDLS and CDR2 YYNGEE. J lost 8 bases, V lost 3 bases, and 10 bases had no gene match. The CDR3 extends over 14 amino acids. This chain's CDR3 is CASSGTGAGDTQYF. CDR3 nucleotide sequence: TGTGCCAGCAGCGGAACAGGGGCTGGGGACACCCAGTACTTC.

V is TRBV6-2 or TRBV6-3 and J is TRBJ2-5; no definite D call. This CDR3 contains 13 residues. Trimming took off 2 bases at V and 2 bases at J, with 6 bases between the two ends. Per the germline V gene, CDR1 is MNHEY and CDR2 is SVGEGT. In nucleotides, the CDR3 is TGTGCCAGCAGTTACGTACTACAAGAGACCCAGTACTTC. As protein: CASSYVLQETQYF.

This clonotype was seen at least ten times. V and J are TRBV10-3 and TRBJ2-5; a weak D match, TRBD1 (5 bases). Germline V gene lookup returns CDR1 ENHRY and CDR2 SYGVKD. This CDR3 is 13 amino acids long. Trimming removed 6 bases from V and 3 bases from J, with 11 bases in between. DNA for the CDR3: TGTGCCATCAGAGTCCAGGGCGAAGAGACCCAGTACTTC. Its translation is CAIRVQGEETQYF.

This clonotype was picked up many times. The chain combines TRBV7-2 with TRBJ1-2; TRBD1 is a possible D gene (6 bases). The germline V gene encodes CDR1 SGHTA and CDR2 FQGNSA. V was clipped by 5 bases and J by 5 bases, with 12 bases between them. The CDR3 length is 13 residues. CDR3 amino acids: CASSRGQLYGYTF. For the CDR3, the DNA is TGTGCCAGCAGCCGTGGACAGCTATATGGCTACACCTTC.

This clonotype was seen ten or more times. This chain connects TRBV20-1 to TRBJ2-3; D may correspond to TRBD1 or TRBD2 (7 bases each). V lost 1 base and J 3 bases, leaving 17 bases between the germline ends. The CDR3 totals 16 residues. Germline V gene lookup returns CDR1 DFQATT and CDR2 SNEGSKA (reference sequence). CDR3 in amino acids: CSARVRGRGPTDTQYF. CDR3 sequence (DNA): TGCAGTGCTAGAGTCCGGGGGAGGGGGCCTACAGATACGCAGTATTTT.

Many counts were recorded for this clonotype. This chain uses TRBV7-9 with TRBJ1-2, with D possibly TRBD1 on 5 matching bases. The V and J ends lost 5 bases and 4 bases respectively, with 8 bases between them. Germline loops: CDR1 SEHNR, CDR2 FQNEAQ (reference sequence). CDR3 length: 12 residues. The CDR3 sequence is CASSPGGYGYTF. The CDR3 DNA is TGTGCCAGCAGCCCTGGGGGCTATGGCTACACCTTC.

This chain links TRBV20-1 with TRBJ2-3, with TRBD2 matching over 8 bases. After removal of 4 bases from V and 2 bases from J, the junction contained 14 bases not matched to a gene. Germline values: CDR1 DFQATT, CDR2 SNEGSKA (reference sequence). The CDR3 runs 17 residues. The CDR3 sequence is CSAIDPAGGRNTDTQYF. The CDR3 DNA reads TGCAGTGCTATTGATCCGGCGGGGGGACGGAACACAGATACGCAGTATTTT.

This clonotype was recorded many times. One junction end disagrees with the germline gene, perhaps due to a read error. The genes are TRBV5-1 and TRBJ1-1; D is undetermined. CDR1 and CDR2 (germline): SGHRS, YFSETQ. This CDR3 spans 15 amino acids. The CDR3 DNA reads TGCGCCAGCAGCTTGTCCTCCGCTGGGAAGGGTGAATCTTTCTTT. Translated: CASSLSSAGKGESFF.

This clonotype was picked up many times. The CDR3 DNA reads TGTGCCAGCTCACCAGGGTTAGCGGACCCTGGCTACACCTTC. Its translation is CASSPGLADPGYTF. The chain recombines TRBV18 with TRBJ1-2; D remains unclear. The CDR3 consists of 14 residues. The V end was cut by 2 bases, the J end by 7 bases, with 14 bases between. CDR1 and CDR2 from the germline V gene are KGHSH and LQKENI.

This clonotype showed up many times. The chain couples TRBV9 to TRBJ2-7; TRBD1 is a possible D gene (5 bases). This CDR3 has 15 amino acids. V dropped 1 base and J dropped 5 bases, with 16 bases sitting between them. CDR1 and CDR2 (germline): SGDLS, YYNGEE. The CDR3 loop is CASSVTGGVLDEQYF. The CDR3 region has the DNA TGTGCCAGCAGCGTAACAGGTGGGGTTCTTGACGAGCAGTACTTC. Filled out from reference TRBV9 and TRBJ2-7, the complete variable domain reads DSGVTQTPKHLITATGQRVTLRCSPRSGDLSVYWYQQSLDQGLQFLIQYYNGEERAKGNILERFSAQQFPDLHSELNLSSLELGDSALYFCASSVTGGVLDEQYFGPGTRLTVT.

This clonotype was seen at least ten times. The gene calls are TRBV7-2 and TRBJ1-5; TRBD1 aligns across 9 bases. CDR3 length equals 15 residues. The germline V gene has CDR1 SGHTA and CDR2 FQGNSA. J gave up 2 bases and V 5 bases, and 4 bases lay outside the gene matches. The CDR3 region is CASSEWTGGNQPQHF. CDR3 bases: TGTGCCAGCAGCGAATGGACAGGGGGCAATCAGCCCCAGCATTTT.